Following are 18 T cell receptor beta chains from one sample sequenced in a study of blood T cell repertoires in COVID-19. Produced via immunoSEQ multiplex PCR; TCRdb's table is partial and in-frame only. The profile shows some 200,000 clones, about four fifths of them singletons. Sequencing was done on a sample of peripheral blood. These receptors were taken from a woman between 40 and 50 years old with acute or convalescent COVID-19.

This clone came up once. The chain has TRBV19 and TRBJ2-6; no clear D. CDR1 LNHDA and CDR2 SQIVND come from the germline V gene (reference sequence). Trimming left V 3 bases short and J 0 bases short, with 12 bases between. This CDR3 contains 17 residues. The CDR3 loop is CASSIPVERSGANVLTF. CDR3 nucleotide sequence: TGTGCCAGTAGTATCCCCGTTGAGCGCTCTGGGGCCAACGTCCTGACTTTC. Drawing the rest from reference TRBV19 and TRBJ2-6, the complete variable domain is DGGITQSPKYLFRKEGQNVTLSCEQNLNHDAMYWYRQDPGQGLRLIYYSQIVNDFQKGDIAEGYSVSREKKESFPLTVTSAQKNPTAFYLCASSIPVERSGANVLTFGAGSRLTVL.

This clone was seen just once. The chain is built from TRBV28 and TRBJ2-1; TRBD2 matches 14 bases. CDR1 MDHEN and CDR2 SYDVKM come from the germline V gene. This CDR3 comprises 24 residues. J gave up 4 bases and V 8 bases, and 31 bases lay outside the gene matches. The CDR3 sequence: CASCTVWMRTSGGTTAFPYNEQFF. Here the CDR3 DNA reads TGTGCCAGCTGTACCGTTTGGATGAGGACTAGCGGGGGGACCACCGCATTCCCGTACAATGAGCAGTTCTTC.

This chain connects TRBV11-2 to TRBJ2-7; TRBD2 is a possible D gene (6 bases). The CDR3 has 13 residues. Germline CDR1 reads SGHAT; CDR2 reads FQNNGV. Trimming pared 5 bases from V and 4 bases from J, leaving 12 bases between. The CDR3 coding sequence is TGTGCCAGCAGCGAGGACGGGGGATACGAGCAGTACTTC. Its translation: CASSEDGGYEQYF. Looking up the rest from reference TRBV11-2 and TRBJ2-7 gives the full variable domain: EAGVAQSPRYKIIEKRQSVAFWCNPISGHATLYWYQQILGQGPKLLIQFQNNGVVDDSQLPKDRFSAERLKGVDSTLKIQPAKLEDSAVYLCASSEDGGYEQYFGPGTRLTVT.

V usage is TRBV10-2 and J usage is TRBJ2-1; 7 positions agree with TRBD2. The CDR3 runs 15 residues. Germline CDR1 WSHSY, CDR2 SAAADI. The trim removed 10 bases at V and 6 bases at J, leaving 15 bases unmatched. The CDR3 loop reads CAITKLAPTLNEQFF. Written as DNA, the CDR3 is TGCGCCATCACCAAACTAGCGCCGACTCTCAATGAGCAGTTCTTC.

V and J are TRBV28 and TRBJ1-6; D gene uncertain. The CDR3 contains 17 residues. The germline gives CDR1 MDHEN, CDR2 SYDVKM. Trimming cost V 3 bases and J 4 bases, with 16 bases left between them. CDR3: CASSFRPGEPYNSPLHF. The DNA of the CDR3 is TGTGCCAGCAGTTTCAGACCGGGAGAACCTTATAATTCACCCCTCCACTTT. Combining the CDR3 with reference TRBV28 and TRBJ1-6 gives the whole variable domain DVKVTQSSRYLVKRTGEKVFLECVQDMDHENMFWYRQDPGLGLRLIYFSYDVKMKEKGDIPEGYSVSREKKERFSLILESASTNQTSMYLCASSFRPGEPYNSPLHFGNGTRLTVT.

For this clone: Additional DNA sequences in this sample encode the identical CDR3. This chain links TRBV15 with TRBJ2-7; 9 nucleotides match TRBD1. The CDR3 is 14 residues long. J gave up 1 base and V 5 bases, and 3 bases lay outside the gene matches. CDR1 and CDR2 (germline): LNHNV, YYDKDF (reference sequence). CDR3 sequence: CATSRDRVSYEQYF. CDR3 coding DNA: TGTGCCACCAGCCGGGACAGGGTATCCTACGAGCAGTACTTC.

This sequence joins TRBV5-4 and TRBJ2-3; 10 positions match TRBD2. Germline V lookup: CDR1 SGHNT, CDR2 YYREEE (reference sequence). This CDR3 is 16 amino acids long. Losses at the gene ends were 0 bases for V and 6 bases for J; bases not matched to a gene: 7. The CDR3 region is CASSLEIAGGSDTQYF. The CDR3 DNA sequence: TGTGCCAGCAGCTTGGAAATAGCGGGAGGTTCGGATACGCAGTATTTT.

The V and J genes are TRBV27 and TRBJ2-7; possibly TRBD2 for D (5 bases). V was cut by 3 bases and J by 3 bases, with 15 bases left in between. From germline, CDR1 is MNHEY and CDR2 SMNVEV (reference sequence). CDR3 length equals 15 residues. The CDR3 DNA reads TGTGCCAGCAGTTTTCAATCGGGGAGAGTCTACGAGCAGTACTTC. This translates into CASSFQSGRVYEQYF.

This chain links TRBV23-1 with TRBJ2-1; 8 bases fit TRBD2. TRBV23-1 is an open reading frame, and its role is uncertain. The CDR3 spans 17 residues. V dropped 6 bases and J dropped 4; count of bases not matched to a gene: 14. In DNA, the CDR3 is TGCGCCAGCAGCCAGACCATCGCACTAGCGGTTTACAATGAGCAGTTCTTC. Translated: CASSQTIALAVYNEQFF.

This chain uses TRBV7-9 with TRBJ2-2; a possible D gene is TRBD2 (5 bases). Germline CDR1 is SEHNR and CDR2 is FQNEAQ (reference sequence). The CDR3 extends over 13 amino acids. Trimming cost V 5 bases and J 5 bases, with 9 bases left between them. DNA for the CDR3: TGTGCCAGCAGCATCACGGGAACCGGGGAGCTGTTTTTT. As protein: CASSITGTGELFF.

This chain uses TRBV10-3 with TRBJ2-3, with a tentative D call TRBD1 (5 bases). Germline-derived CDR1 and CDR2 are ENHRY and SYGVKD. V lost 2 bases and J lost 5, with 14 bases in between. The CDR3 sequence is 15 residues long. CDR3 nucleotide sequence: TGTGCCATCAGTGAGGTTCGTCAGGGATTAGATACGCAGTATTTT. Protein sequence: CAISEVRQGLDTQYF.

The J gene is TRBJ1-5, the V gene TRBV28; tentatively, D is TRBD1 (5 bases). V gave up 3 bases and J gave up 3 bases, with 9 bases separating them. CDR1 is MDHEN and CDR2 is SYDVKM in the germline V gene. The length of the CDR3 is 14 residues. The chain's CDR3 is CASSLGQYNQPQHF. The CDR3 nucleotides read TGTGCCAGCAGTTTGGGGCAGTACAATCAGCCCCAGCATTTT.

This chain uses TRBV28 with TRBJ1-5; the D is unclear. The CDR3 consists of 13 residues. V lost 5 bases to trimming and J lost 0 bases, with 5 bases between them. From germline, CDR1 is MDHEN and CDR2 SYDVKM. This CDR3 reads CASSIDSNQPQHF. For the CDR3, the DNA is TGTGCCAGCAGTATAGATAGCAATCAGCCCCAGCATTTT.

The rearrangement joins TRBV5-1 to TRBJ1-6, with 7 bases identical to TRBD1. Losses at the gene ends were 5 bases for V and 6 bases for J; bases not matched to a gene: 14. In germline, CDR1 is SGHRS, CDR2 YFSETQ. This CDR3 is built from 17 residues. The CDR3 loop reads CASSFLDGTAGNSPLHF. The CDR3 nucleotides are TGCGCCAGCAGTTTCTTAGACGGGACAGCTGGTAATTCACCCCTCCACTTT.

The chain couples TRBV28 to TRBJ1-2, with TRBD1 matching over 7 bases. Germline CDR1 reads MDHEN; CDR2 reads SYDVKM. V was clipped by 4 bases and J by 8 bases; unmatched bases: 7. The CDR3 spans 13 residues. The CDR3 is CASSYNGQDGYTF. The CDR3 DNA reads TGTGCCAGCAGTTACAACGGACAGGACGGCTACACCTTC.

The chain combines TRBV18 with TRBJ2-1; D is perhaps TRBD2 (5 bases). CDR1 is KGHSH and CDR2 is LQKENI in the germline V gene. The CDR3 totals 14 residues. The ends were cut back, 5 bases at V and 10 bases at J, with 18 bases in the middle. CDR3 bases: TGTGCCAGCTCATTCGGGGTCGCATTATCAGAGCAGTTCTTC. Translating gives CASSFGVALSEQFF.

The chain is built from TRBV28 and TRBJ1-1; weak D call: TRBD1 (5 bases). CDR1 is MDHEN, CDR2 SYDVKM, per germline. This CDR3 contains 13 residues. V was trimmed by 2 bases and J by 5 bases, leaving 9 bases between them. The CDR3 DNA follows: TGTGCCAGCAGTTTAGCTCGGGGGACTGAAGCTTTCTTT. It codes for CASSLARGTEAFF.

The chain joins TRBV28 to TRBJ2-3; D unclear. This CDR3 contains 12 residues. The V end was cut by 5 bases, the J end by 14 bases, with 17 bases between. Per germline, CDR1 MDHEN and CDR2 SYDVKM. CDR3 coding DNA: TGTGCCAGCAGTCCAGGCCACCCCCTTAGGTATTTT. It specifies CASSPGHPLRYF.